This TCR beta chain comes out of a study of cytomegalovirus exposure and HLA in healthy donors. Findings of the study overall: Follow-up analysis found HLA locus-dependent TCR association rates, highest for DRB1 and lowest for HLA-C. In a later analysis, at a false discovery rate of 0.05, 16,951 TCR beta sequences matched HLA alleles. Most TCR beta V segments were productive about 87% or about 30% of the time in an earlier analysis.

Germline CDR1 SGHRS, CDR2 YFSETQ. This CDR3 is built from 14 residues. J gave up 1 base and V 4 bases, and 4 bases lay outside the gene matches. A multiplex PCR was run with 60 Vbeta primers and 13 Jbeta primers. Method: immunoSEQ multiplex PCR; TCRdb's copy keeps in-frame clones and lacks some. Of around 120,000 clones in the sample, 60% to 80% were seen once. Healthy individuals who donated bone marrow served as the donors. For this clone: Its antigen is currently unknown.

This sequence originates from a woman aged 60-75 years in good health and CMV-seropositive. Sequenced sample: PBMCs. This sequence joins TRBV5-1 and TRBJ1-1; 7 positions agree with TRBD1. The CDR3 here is CASSTSGGNTEAFF. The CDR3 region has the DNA TGCGCCAGCAGCACCTCAGGGGGGAACACTGAAGCTTTCTTT.